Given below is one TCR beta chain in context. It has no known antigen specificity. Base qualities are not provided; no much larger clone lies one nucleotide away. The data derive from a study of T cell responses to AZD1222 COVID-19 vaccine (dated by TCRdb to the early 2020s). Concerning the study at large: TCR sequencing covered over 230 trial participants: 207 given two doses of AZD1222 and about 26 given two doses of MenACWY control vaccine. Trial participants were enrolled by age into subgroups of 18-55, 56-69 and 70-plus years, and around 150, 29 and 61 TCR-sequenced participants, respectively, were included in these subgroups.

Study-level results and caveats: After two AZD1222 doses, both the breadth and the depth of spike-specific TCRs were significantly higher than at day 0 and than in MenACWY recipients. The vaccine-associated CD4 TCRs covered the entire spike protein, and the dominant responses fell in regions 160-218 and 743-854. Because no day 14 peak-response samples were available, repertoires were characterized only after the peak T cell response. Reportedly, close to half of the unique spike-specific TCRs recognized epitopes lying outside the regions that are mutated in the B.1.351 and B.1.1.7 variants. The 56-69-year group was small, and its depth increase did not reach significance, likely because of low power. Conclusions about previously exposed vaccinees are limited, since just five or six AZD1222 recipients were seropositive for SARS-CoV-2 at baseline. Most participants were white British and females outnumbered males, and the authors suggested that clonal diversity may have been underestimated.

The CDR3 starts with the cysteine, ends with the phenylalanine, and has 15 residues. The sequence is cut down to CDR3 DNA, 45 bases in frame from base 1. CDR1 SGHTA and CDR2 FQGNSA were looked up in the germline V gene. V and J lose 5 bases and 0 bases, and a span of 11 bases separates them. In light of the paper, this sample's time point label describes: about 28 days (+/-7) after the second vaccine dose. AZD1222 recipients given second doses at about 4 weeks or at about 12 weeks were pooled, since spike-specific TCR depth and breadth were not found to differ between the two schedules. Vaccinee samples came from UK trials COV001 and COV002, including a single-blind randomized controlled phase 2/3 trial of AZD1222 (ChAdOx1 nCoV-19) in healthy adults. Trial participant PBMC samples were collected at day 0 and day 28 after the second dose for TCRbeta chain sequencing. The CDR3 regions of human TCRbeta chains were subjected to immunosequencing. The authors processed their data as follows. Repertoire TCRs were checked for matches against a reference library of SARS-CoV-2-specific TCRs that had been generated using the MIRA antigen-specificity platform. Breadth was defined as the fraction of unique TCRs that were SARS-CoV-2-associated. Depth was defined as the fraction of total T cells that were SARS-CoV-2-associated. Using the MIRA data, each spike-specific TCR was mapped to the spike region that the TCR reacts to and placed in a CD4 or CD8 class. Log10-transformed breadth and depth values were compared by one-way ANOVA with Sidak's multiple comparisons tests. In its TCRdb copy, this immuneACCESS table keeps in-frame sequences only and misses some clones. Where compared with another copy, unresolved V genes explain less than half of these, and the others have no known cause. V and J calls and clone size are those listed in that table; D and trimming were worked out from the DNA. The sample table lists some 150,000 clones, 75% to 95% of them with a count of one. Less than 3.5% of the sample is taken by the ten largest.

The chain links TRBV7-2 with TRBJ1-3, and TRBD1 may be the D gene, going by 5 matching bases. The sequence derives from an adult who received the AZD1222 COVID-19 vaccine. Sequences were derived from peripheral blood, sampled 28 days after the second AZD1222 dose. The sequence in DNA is TGTGCCAGCAGCCTGGACACTACCTCTGGAAACACCATATATTTT. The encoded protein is CASSLDTTSGNTIYF.